This TCR beta chain was profiled in a study of blood T cell repertoires in COVID-19 (dated by TCRdb to 2020 to 2022). General notes on the study: The collaborator samples originated in the United States, Italy and Spain and spanned the acute and convalescent phases of COVID-19. The material from the prospective study consisted of cDNA or gDNA derived from T cells, B-cell-depleted T cells, or PBMCs. The dataset comprised deeply sampled blood TCRbeta repertoires from subjects exposed to, actively infected with, or recovered from COVID-19. The repertoires were released in a freely available public database meant as a resource for research on the immune response to SARS-CoV-2. The samples were drawn from the first 160 participants of the ongoing ImmuneRACE study and from 1,254 subjects provided by 6 global collaborators. Sample metadata almost always included a de-identified subject ID, COVID-19 status, age in years and sex. HLA class I and class II types, where available, came from metadata supplied by the sample provider rather than from assay-based typing.

Each collaborating institution followed its own protocols to collect whole blood in K2EDTA tubes. For TCRbeta analysis, collaborators shipped samples as frozen whole blood, isolated PBMCs, or DNA extracted from either of those sample types. TCRbeta CDR3 regions were amplified from genomic DNA by means of the immunoSEQ Assay, a bias-controlled multiplex PCR. In the paper's pipeline: Nucleated cell counts per sample were estimated from amplification of reference gene primers within the assay. To quantify the absolute abundance of each unique TCRbeta CDR3 rearrangement, sequence reads were collapsed and filtered. Productive Simpson clonality was computed per sample as the square root of Simpson's diversity index over productive rearrangements. TCRdb re-hosts the immuneACCESS table, in-frame sequences only. Its copies lack some clones; in the studies checked, an unresolved V gene accounts for under half of them, and the cause for the rest is not known. V and J calls and clone size come straight from that table; D and trimming were deduced from the DNA. Counted in this sample were approximately 200,000 clones; roughly 85% of them appeared once. The ten largest make up roughly 3.5% of the sample.

What the research found in general, with its limitations: How much clinical and demographic metadata was included differed by source and by participant, and the metadata was provided uncurated.

Comment on this clone: The clone's antigen remains unknown. No much larger clone exists at a distance of one base, and base qualities are not known.

Trimming takes 5 bases off V and 3 bases off J; junction bases not matched to a gene: 9. Its CDR3 holds 16 amino acids, cysteine through phenylalanine. Only CDR3 DNA remains: 48 bases, in frame from the first base. As encoded in the germline V gene (reference sequence), CDR1 is MNHEY while CDR2 is SMNVEV. The rearranged segments are TRBV27 and TRBJ2-3; TRBD2 agrees with 9 junctional bases. The clonotype originates from a man aged 55-75 years with acute or convalescent COVID-19. Sequences were obtained from peripheral blood. The CDR3 protein is CASSPNPGLATDTQYF. The nucleotide sequence is given as TGTGCCAGCAGTCCCAATCCGGGACTAGCAACAGATACGCAGTATTTT.